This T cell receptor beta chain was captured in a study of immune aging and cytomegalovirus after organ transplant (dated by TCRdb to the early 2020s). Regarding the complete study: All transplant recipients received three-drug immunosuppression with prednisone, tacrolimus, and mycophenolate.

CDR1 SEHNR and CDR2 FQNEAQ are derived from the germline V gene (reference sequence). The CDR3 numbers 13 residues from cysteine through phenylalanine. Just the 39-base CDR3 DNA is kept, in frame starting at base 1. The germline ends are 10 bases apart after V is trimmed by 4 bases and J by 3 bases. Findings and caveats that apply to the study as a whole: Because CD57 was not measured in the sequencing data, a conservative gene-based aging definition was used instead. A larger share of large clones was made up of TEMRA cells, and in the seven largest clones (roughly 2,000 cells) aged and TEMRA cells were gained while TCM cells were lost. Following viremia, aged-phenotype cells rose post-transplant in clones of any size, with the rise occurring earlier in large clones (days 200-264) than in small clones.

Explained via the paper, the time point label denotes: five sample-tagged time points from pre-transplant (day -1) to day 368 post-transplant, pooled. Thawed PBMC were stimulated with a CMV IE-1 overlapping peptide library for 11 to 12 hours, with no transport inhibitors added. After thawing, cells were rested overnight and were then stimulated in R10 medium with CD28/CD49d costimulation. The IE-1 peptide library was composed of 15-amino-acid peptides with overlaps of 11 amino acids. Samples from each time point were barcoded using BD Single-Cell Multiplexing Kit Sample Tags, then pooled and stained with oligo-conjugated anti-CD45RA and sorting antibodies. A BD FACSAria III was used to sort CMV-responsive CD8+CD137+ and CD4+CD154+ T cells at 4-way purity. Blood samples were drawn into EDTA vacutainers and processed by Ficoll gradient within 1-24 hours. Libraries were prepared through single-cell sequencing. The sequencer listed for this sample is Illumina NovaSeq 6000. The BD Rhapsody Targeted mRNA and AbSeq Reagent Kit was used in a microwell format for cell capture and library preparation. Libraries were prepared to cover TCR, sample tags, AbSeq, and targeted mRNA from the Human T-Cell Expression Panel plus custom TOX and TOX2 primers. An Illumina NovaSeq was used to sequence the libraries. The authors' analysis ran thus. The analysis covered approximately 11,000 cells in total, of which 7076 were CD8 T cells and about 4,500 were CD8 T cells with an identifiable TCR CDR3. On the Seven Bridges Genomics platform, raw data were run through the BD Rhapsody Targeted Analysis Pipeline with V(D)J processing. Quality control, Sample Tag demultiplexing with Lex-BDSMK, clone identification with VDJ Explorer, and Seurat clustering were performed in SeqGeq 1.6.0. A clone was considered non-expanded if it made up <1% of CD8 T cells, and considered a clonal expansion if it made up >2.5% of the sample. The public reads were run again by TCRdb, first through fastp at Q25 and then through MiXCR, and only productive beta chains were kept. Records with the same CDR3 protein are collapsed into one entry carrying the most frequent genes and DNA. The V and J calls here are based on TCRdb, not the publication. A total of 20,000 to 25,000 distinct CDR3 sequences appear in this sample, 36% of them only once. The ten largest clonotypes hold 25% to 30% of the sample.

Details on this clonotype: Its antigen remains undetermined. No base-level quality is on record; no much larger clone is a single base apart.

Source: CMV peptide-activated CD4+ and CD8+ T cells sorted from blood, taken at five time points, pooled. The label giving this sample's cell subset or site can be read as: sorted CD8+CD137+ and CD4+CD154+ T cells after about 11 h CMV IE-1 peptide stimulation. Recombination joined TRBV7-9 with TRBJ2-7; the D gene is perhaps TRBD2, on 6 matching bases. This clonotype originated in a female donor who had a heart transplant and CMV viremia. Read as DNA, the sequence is TGTGCCAGCAGCTACGGGCGGGACTACGAGCAGTACTTC. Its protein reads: CASSYGRDYEQYF.